This T cell receptor beta chain was found in a study of T cell responses to AZD1222 COVID-19 vaccine. The CDR3 extends over 13 amino acids. V was clipped by 6 bases and J by 1 base, with 9 bases between them. Germline V gives CDR1 MNHEY, CDR2 SVGAGI. TCRdb's table, derived via immunoSEQ multiplex PCR, lists solely in-frame clones and lacks some. The sample contains about 99,000 clones, 70% to 90% of which appear only once. The source material was peripheral blood, sampled on day 0 of AZD1222 vaccination. The chain combines TRBV6-5 with TRBJ1-1; no clear D gene. This receptor was identified in an adult in good health. The CDR3 loop is CASSAGRNTEAFF. For the CDR3, the DNA is TGTGCCAGCAGCGCCGGGCGGAACACTGAAGCTTTCTTT.